This T cell receptor (beta chain) was recovered during a study of blood T cell repertoires in COVID-19. As for the study in general: Acute and convalescent COVID-19 specimens originated in the United States, Italy and Spain. PBMCs, B-cell-depleted T cells, or T cells were the source of the cDNA or gDNA that made up the material.

Measured with immunoSEQ multiplex PCR; TCRdb has only the in-frame clones, and not every one. The top ten hold more than 2% of the sample, which has about 170,000 clones, approximately 90% seen once. V lost 1 base and J lost 4; bases outside the gene matches: 1. The germline CDR1 and CDR2 sequences are LNHDA and SQIVND (reference sequence). There are 15 residues in the CDR3. The chain uses TRBV19 and TRBJ2-2; the match to TRBD1 covers 9 bases. The sample comprised peripheral blood. This TCR was recovered from a man between 50 and 59 years old who had recovered from COVID-19. The CDR3 DNA is TGTGCCAGTAGTATAGGGACAGGGGTCACCGGGGAGCTGTTTTTT. Amino acids: CASSIGTGVTGELFF.